One and the same sample provided the 28 T cell receptor beta chains below, sequenced in a study of glioma-infiltrating T cells after dendritic cell vaccination. Repertoires were generated with immunoSEQ multiplex PCR, while TCRdb's copy carries only in-frame clones and drops some. The data show about 38,000 clones, approximately 80% seen once. The sample consisted of blood, taken before dendritic cell vaccination. The receptors stem from a human donor with glioblastoma.

This clone was counted a single time. The chain employs TRBV4-3 and TRBJ2-1; D is unclear. The V end was cut by 1 base, the J end by 8 bases, with 18 bases between. CDR3 size: 16 residues. CDR1 is LGHNA and CDR2 is YSLEER in the germline V gene. The CDR3: CASSQGATSPVDEQFF. The CDR3 region has the DNA TGCGCCAGCAGCCAAGGGGCTACCTCCCCGGTGGATGAGCAGTTCTTC.

The chain is built from TRBV6-1 and TRBJ1-1; unclear D gene. The CDR3 consists of 13 residues. With 4 bases removed from V and 1 base from J, the gap between germline ends came to 7 bases. Germline CDR1 and CDR2: MNHNS and SASEGT. As DNA, the CDR3 is TGTGCCAGCAGTGGAACAGAGAACACTGAAGCTTTCTTT. It specifies CASSGTENTEAFF.

This sequence joins TRBV28 and TRBJ2-5; TRBD1 aligns across 7 bases. CDR1 MDHEN and CDR2 SYDVKM come from the germline V gene. V lost 6 bases and J lost 5; bases outside the gene matches: 6. The CDR3 contains 13 residues. This CDR3 reads CASRLQGSETQYF. CDR3 in DNA: TGTGCCAGCAGACTACAGGGGAGTGAGACCCAGTACTTC.

Concerning this clone itself: Other DNA sequences from this sample encode an identical CDR3 as well. The chain uses TRBV4-3 and TRBJ2-1, with TRBD2 as a possible D gene (5 bases). Germline loops: CDR1 LGHNA, CDR2 YSLEER. Deletions cut 0 bases from V and 7 bases from J, with 10 bases between. The CDR3 is 14 residues long. As DNA, the CDR3 is TGCGCCAGCAGCCAAGATACTAGTAGGAATGAGCAGTTCTTC. It codes for CASSQDTSRNEQFF.

The rearrangement links TRBV6-6 to TRBJ1-2, with D perhaps matching TRBD1 (5 bases). Germline CDR1 reads MNHNY; CDR2 reads SVGAGI (reference sequence). CDR3 size: 15 residues. The germline V and J ends were trimmed by 5 bases and 2 bases, with 15 bases remaining between them. The DNA of the CDR3 is TGTGCCAGCAGTCCTCGGGGACTTGGAAACTATGGCTACACCTTC. It is translated as CASSPRGLGNYGYTF.

The chain carries TRBV4-1 and TRBJ1-5; 11 bases align to TRBD1. Germline CDR1 reads MGHRA; CDR2 reads YSYEKL. The CDR3 contains 16 residues. With V trimmed by 0 bases and J by 4 bases, 2 bases remained unmatched. Here the CDR3 reads CASSQDGTGGNQPQHF. CDR3 DNA: TGCGCCAGCAGCCAAGATGGGACAGGGGGGAATCAGCCCCAGCATTTT.

V is TRBV4-3 and J is TRBJ1-3; no definite D call. Trimming shortened V by 2 bases and J by 0 bases, and 8 bases separated the two germline ends. The CDR3 runs 15 residues. Germline V gene sequence: CDR1 LGHNA, CDR2 YSLEER. CDR3 sequence: CASSQLRLSGNTIYF. The CDR3 nucleotides are TGCGCCAGCAGCCAACTTAGACTCTCTGGAAACACCATATATTTT.

The rearrangement links TRBV30 to TRBJ2-7; D uncertain. V was cut by 3 bases and J by 7 bases, with 13 bases left in between. Germline V lookup: CDR1 GTSNPN, CDR2 SVGIG (reference sequence). This CDR3 contains 12 residues. CDR3 region: CAWSRRSEEQYF. The CDR3 DNA reads as TGTGCCTGGAGCCGCCGTTCGGAGGAGCAGTACTTC.

This chain connects TRBV7-3 to TRBJ2-5; D is possibly TRBD1 (6 bases). V lost 5 bases to trimming and J lost 5 bases, with 15 bases between them. The germline V gene has CDR1 SGHTA and CDR2 FQGTGA. The length of the CDR3 is 14 residues. The CDR3 loop reads CASSPDGTIETQYF. In nucleotides, the CDR3 is TGTGCCAGCAGCCCGGATGGGACAATCGAGACCCAGTACTTC.

This clone was recorded a few times. This sequence joins TRBV6-5 and TRBJ1-2; tentative D call: TRBD1 (6 bases). CDR3 length: 13 amino acids. Germline CDR1 reads MNHEY; CDR2 reads SVGAGI. Trimming took off 8 bases at V and 4 bases at J, with 14 bases between the two ends. The DNA for the CDR3 is TGTGCCAGCTTGGCAGGGGCAGGCTATGGCTACACCTTC. Amino acid sequence: CASLAGAGYGYTF.

The sample holds one count of this clone. The chain couples TRBV9 to TRBJ2-7; 7 nucleotides align to TRBD1. CDR3 length: 18 amino acids. Looked up from germline, CDR1 is SGDLS and CDR2 is YYNGEE. The V and J ends lost 0 bases and 3 bases, in that order; junction bases with no gene match: 15. CDR3 residues: CASSVGLHRDSIVYEQYF. CDR3 DNA sequence: TGTGCCAGCAGCGTAGGCCTTCACCGGGACAGTATAGTCTACGAGCAGTACTTC.

The rearrangement uses TRBV4-3 and TRBJ2-6, with 7 bases aligning to TRBD1. Germline lookup yields CDR1 LGHNA and CDR2 YSLEER. The CDR3 is 17 residues long. The V segment lost 1 base and the J segment 2 bases; nucleotides outside the gene matches: 5. This chain's CDR3 is CASSQVITGAGANVLTF. The CDR3 DNA reads TGCGCCAGCAGCCAAGTTATTACAGGGGCTGGGGCCAACGTCCTGACTTTC.

V usage is TRBV29-1 and J usage is TRBJ2-3; TRBD1 agrees at 10 bases. Germline V CDR1 and CDR2: SQVTM, ANQGSEA. The length of the CDR3 is 12 residues. J lost 6 bases, V lost 6 bases, and 3 bases had no gene match. The CDR3 here is CSVGTGVDTQYF. CDR3 DNA: TGCAGCGTGGGGACAGGGGTGGATACGCAGTATTTT.

The V and J genes are TRBV5-1 and TRBJ2-5, with 9 positions matching TRBD2. V dropped 0 bases and J dropped 6; count of bases not matched to a gene: 12. CDR1 SGHRS and CDR2 YFSETQ come from the germline V gene. This CDR3 region has 17 residues. CDR3 protein: CASSLASSGGIGKTQYF. The CDR3 DNA sequence: TGCGCCAGCAGCTTGGCCTCCAGCGGGGGGATCGGGAAGACCCAGTACTTC.

V gene TRBV4-1 combines with J gene TRBJ2-5, with 7 bases that match TRBD2. There are 13 residues in the CDR3. Germline V lookup: CDR1 MGHRA, CDR2 YSYEKL. V trimming: 5 bases; J trimming: 3 bases; junction bases outside the gene matches: 3. CDR3 in DNA: TGCGCCAGCAGCACAAGCGGGGAAGAGACCCAGTACTTC. It specifies CASSTSGEETQYF.

The chain uses TRBV30 and TRBJ2-3; no reliable D call. V was shortened by 2 bases and J by 4 bases, with 19 bases between the two germline ends. Germline CDR1 is GTSNPN and CDR2 is SVGIG (reference sequence). There are 16 residues in the CDR3. The CDR3 nucleotides read TGTGCCTGGAGTCTATTGCTAGGCCCCCGTCCAGATACGCAGTATTTT. It specifies CAWSLLLGPRPDTQYF.

The chain joins TRBV5-5 to TRBJ2-7; 7 nucleotides agree with TRBD1. The germline CDR1 and CDR2 sequences are SGHKS and YYEKEE (reference sequence). Trimming removed 4 bases from V and 6 bases from J; junction bases left unmatched: 10. CDR3 length: 14 residues. The CDR3 bases are TGTGCCAGCAGCACGGACAGGTCGAGGGTCGAGCAGTACTTC. As protein: CASSTDRSRVEQYF.

This clone was seen once. The chain joins TRBV4-2 to TRBJ1-6; the match to TRBD1 covers 9 bases. Germline V gives CDR1 LGHNA, CDR2 YNFKEQ. CDR3 length: 15 residues. The V segment lost 3 bases and the J segment 10 bases; nucleotides outside the gene matches: 7. The CDR3 loop is CASSQPGQGESPLHF. The CDR3, as DNA: TGTGCCAGCAGCCAGCCGGGACAGGGAGAGTCACCCCTCCACTTT.

V usage is TRBV11-3 and J usage is TRBJ2-5; TRBD2 agrees at 9 bases. Trimming took 2 bases from V and 11 from J; bases not matched to a gene: 3. Germline-derived CDR1 and CDR2 are SGHNT and YENEEA. The CDR3 extends over 12 amino acids. This chain's CDR3 is CASSLISGGQYF. CDR3 nucleotides: TGTGCCAGCAGCTTAATTAGCGGGGGTCAGTACTTC.

The gene calls are TRBV7-2 and TRBJ2-2; TRBD2 aligns across 8 bases. J was trimmed by 6 bases and V by 1 base; bases with no gene match: 7. CDR3 length: 16 amino acids. The germline CDR1 and CDR2 sequences are SGHTA and FQGNSA. In DNA, the CDR3 is TGTGCCAGCAGCTTAGTTGGGACTAGTTGGGCCGGGGAGCTGTTTTTT. It encodes CASSLVGTSWAGELFF.

The chain is built from TRBV6-6 and TRBJ2-1; D is possibly TRBD1 (6 bases). V was shortened by 2 bases and J by 0 bases, with 8 bases between the two germline ends. The CDR3 has 15 residues. CDR1 and CDR2 from the germline V gene are MNHNY and SVGAGI (reference sequence). The CDR3 nucleotides read TGTGCCAGCAGTTACGGCAGGGGCTCCTACAATGAGCAGTTCTTC. Translating it yields CASSYGRGSYNEQFF.

The DNA of the CDR3 is TGTGCCAGCAGCTACACTAGCTACCAAGAGACCCAGTACTTC. Translation gives CASSYTSYQETQYF. The chain combines TRBV11-2 with TRBJ2-5, with D possibly matching TRBD2 (6 bases). The CDR3 consists of 14 residues. Germline V gene lookup returns CDR1 SGHAT and CDR2 FQNNGV. Trimming stripped 4 bases from V and 0 bases from J, with 9 bases between.

The rearrangement links TRBV14 to TRBJ2-3; D is possibly TRBD2 (6 bases). CDR3 length equals 14 residues. The V gene lost 1 base and the J gene lost 4 bases, with 9 bases spanning the gap. The germline V gene encodes CDR1 SGHDN and CDR2 FVKESK. Written as DNA, the CDR3 is TGTGCCAGCAGCCAAGTGGGGGGAGCAGATACGCAGTATTTT. It specifies CASSQVGGADTQYF.

This chain joins TRBV2 and TRBJ1-5; a possible D gene is TRBD1 (5 bases). Per germline, CDR1 SNHLY and CDR2 FYNNEI. The CDR3 covers 14 residues. Trimming pared 8 bases from V and 1 base from J, leaving 12 bases between. The CDR3 DNA reads TGTGCCAGCGGCTACGGGGGAAGCAATCAGCCCCAGCATTTT. This encodes CASGYGGSNQPQHF.

The chain links TRBV19 to TRBJ1-1; 9 nucleotides agree with TRBD1. CDR1 is LNHDA, CDR2 SQIVND, per germline (reference sequence). J was trimmed by 1 base and V by 10 bases; bases with no gene match: 4. CDR3 size: 13 residues. This CDR3 is CANQTGGNTEAFF. Here the CDR3 DNA reads TGTGCCAACCAGACAGGGGGGAACACTGAAGCTTTCTTT.

This chain connects TRBV12-1 to TRBJ2-7; the table's D call, TRBD2, has no DNA check behind it. TRBV12-1 is an annotated pseudogene. The CDR3 covers 14 residues. This CDR3 is CASSRRGDPYEQYF. The CDR3 DNA follows: TGTGCCAGCAGCCGGAGAGGTGATCCCTACGAGCAGTACTTC.

This clone came up once. The rearrangement uses TRBV9 and TRBJ2-7; TRBD1 matches at 9 bases. The germline V gene has CDR1 SGDLS and CDR2 YYNGEE. With V trimmed by 2 bases and J by 0 bases, 3 bases remained unmatched. The CDR3 loop spans 15 amino acids. The CDR3: CASSVGTGSSYEQYF. As DNA, the CDR3 is TGTGCCAGCAGCGTGGGGACAGGGAGCTCCTACGAGCAGTACTTC.

The V gene is TRBV12-5, the J gene TRBJ2-7, with 9 bases matching TRBD1. Germline-derived CDR1 and CDR2 are LGHNT and FRNRAP. The CDR3 totals 15 residues. The V segment lost 1 base and the J segment 4 bases; nucleotides outside the gene matches: 5. The CDR3 region has the DNA TGTGCTAGTGGTTTGGGACAGGGGGGCCGTTACGAGCAGTACTTC. Translation gives CASGLGQGGRYEQYF.